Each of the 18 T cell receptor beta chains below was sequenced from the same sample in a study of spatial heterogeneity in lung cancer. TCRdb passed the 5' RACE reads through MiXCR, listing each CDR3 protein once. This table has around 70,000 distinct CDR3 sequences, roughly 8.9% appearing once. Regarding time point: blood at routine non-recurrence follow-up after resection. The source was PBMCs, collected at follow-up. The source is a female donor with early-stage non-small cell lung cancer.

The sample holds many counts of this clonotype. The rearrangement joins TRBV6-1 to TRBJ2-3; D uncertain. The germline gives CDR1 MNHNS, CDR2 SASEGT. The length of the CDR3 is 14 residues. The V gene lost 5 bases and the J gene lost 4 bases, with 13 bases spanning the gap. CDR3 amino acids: CASSLQDSSDTQYF. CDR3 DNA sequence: TGTGCCAGCAGTTTACAAGATTCGTCAGATACGCAGTATTTT.

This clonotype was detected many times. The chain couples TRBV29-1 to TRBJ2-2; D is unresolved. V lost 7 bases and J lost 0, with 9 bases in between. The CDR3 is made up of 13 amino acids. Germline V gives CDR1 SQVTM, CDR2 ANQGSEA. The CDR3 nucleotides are TGCAGCGCTGTTCCCGCGAACACCGGGGAGCTGTTTTTT. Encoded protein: CSAVPANTGELFF.

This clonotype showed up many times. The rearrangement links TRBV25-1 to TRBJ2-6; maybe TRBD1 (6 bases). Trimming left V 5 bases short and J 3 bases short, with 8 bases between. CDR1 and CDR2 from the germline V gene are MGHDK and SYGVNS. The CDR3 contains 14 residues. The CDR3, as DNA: TGTGCCAGCAGTTCCAGGGGTGGGGCCAACGTCCTGACTTTC. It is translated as CASSSRGGANVLTF.

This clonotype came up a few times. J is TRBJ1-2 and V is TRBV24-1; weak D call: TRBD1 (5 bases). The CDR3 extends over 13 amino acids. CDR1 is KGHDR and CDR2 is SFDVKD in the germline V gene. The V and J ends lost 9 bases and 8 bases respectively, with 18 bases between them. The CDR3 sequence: CATQGVGYEGYTF. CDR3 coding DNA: TGTGCCACCCAGGGAGTCGGCTATGAAGGCTACACCTTC.

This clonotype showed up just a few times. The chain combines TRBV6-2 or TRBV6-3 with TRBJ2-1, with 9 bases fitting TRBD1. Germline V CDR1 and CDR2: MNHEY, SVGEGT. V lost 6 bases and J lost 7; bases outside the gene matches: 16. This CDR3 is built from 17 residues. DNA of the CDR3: TGTGCCAGCAGCTATCCTAATACTGGACAGGGGAGGAATGAGCAGTTCTTC. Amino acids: CASSYPNTGQGRNEQFF.

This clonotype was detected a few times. The CDR3 loop reads CASSSPTSGHDEQYF. For the CDR3, the DNA is TGTGCCAGCAGCTCACCTACGTCAGGGCACGACGAGCAGTACTTC. The rearrangement uses TRBV7-9 and TRBJ2-7; possible D gene TRBD1, 5 bases. Trimming pared 4 bases from V and 5 bases from J, leaving 18 bases between. Germline CDR1 reads SEHNR; CDR2 reads FQNEAQ (reference sequence). The CDR3 contains 15 residues.

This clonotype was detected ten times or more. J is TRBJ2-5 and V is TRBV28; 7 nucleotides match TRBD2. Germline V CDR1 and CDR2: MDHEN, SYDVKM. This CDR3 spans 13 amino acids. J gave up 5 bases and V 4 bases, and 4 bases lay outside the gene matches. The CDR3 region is CASSWTRSETQYF. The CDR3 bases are TGTGCCAGCAGTTGGACTAGGTCGGAGACCCAGTACTTC.

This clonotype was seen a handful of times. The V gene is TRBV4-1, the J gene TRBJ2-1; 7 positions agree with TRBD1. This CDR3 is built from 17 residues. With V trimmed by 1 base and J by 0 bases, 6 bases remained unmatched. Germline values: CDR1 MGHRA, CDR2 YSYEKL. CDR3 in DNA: TGCGCCAGCAGCCAAGGCCGGGACAGAAGCTCCTACAATGAGCAGTTCTTC. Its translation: CASSQGRDRSSYNEQFF.

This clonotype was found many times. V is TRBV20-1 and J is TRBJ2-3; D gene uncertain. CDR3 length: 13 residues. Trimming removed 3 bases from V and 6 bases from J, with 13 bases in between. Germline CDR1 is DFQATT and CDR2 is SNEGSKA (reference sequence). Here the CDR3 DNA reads TGCAGTGCTAGTTGGGGTGGAGAGGATACGCAGTATTTT. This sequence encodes CSASWGGEDTQYF.

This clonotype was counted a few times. CDR3 region: CASSRTGFGNTIYF. CDR3 sequence (DNA): TGTGCCAGCAGTCGGACAGGGTTTGGAAACACCATATATTTT. V and J are TRBV12-3 or TRBV12-4 and TRBJ1-3, with 8 nucleotides matching TRBD1. This CDR3 region has 14 residues. V was clipped by 5 bases and J by 3 bases; unmatched bases: 3.

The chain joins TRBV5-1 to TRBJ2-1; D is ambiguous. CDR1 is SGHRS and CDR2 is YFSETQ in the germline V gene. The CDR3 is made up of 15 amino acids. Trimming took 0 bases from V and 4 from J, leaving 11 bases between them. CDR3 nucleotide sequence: TGCGCCAGCAGCTTGGCCGGTTGGCTGTACAATGAGCAGTTCTTC. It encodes CASSLAGWLYNEQFF.

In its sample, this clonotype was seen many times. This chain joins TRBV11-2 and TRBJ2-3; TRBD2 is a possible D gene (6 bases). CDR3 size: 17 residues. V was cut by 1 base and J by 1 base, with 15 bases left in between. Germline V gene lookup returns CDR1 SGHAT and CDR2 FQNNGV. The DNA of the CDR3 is TGTGCCAGCAGCTTAGTCTGGGCTAGCGAGGGCACAGATACGCAGTATTTT. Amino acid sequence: CASSLVWASEGTDTQYF.

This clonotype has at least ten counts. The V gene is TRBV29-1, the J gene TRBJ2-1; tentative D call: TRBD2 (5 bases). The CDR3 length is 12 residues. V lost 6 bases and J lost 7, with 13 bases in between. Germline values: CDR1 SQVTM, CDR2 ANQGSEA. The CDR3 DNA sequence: TGCAGCGTGGCCGATGGCGGGAATGAGCAGTTCTTC. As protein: CSVADGGNEQFF.

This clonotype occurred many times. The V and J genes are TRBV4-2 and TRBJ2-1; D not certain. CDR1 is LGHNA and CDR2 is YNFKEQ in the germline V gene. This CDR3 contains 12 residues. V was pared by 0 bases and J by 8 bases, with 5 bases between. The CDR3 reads CASSQEFHEQFF. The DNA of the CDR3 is TGTGCCAGCAGCCAAGAATTCCATGAGCAGTTCTTC.

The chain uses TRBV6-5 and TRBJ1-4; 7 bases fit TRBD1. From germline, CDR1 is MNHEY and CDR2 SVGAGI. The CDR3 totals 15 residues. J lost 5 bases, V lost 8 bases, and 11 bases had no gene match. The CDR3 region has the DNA TGTGCCAGCCGGCCAGGGGGTCTTTTAAATGAAAAACTGTTTTTT. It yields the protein CASRPGGLLNEKLFF.

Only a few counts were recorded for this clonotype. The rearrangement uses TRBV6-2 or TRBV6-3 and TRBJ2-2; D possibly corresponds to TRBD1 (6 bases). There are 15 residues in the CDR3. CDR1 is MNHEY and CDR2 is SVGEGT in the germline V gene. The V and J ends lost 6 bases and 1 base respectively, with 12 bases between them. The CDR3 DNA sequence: TGTGCCAGCAGGGCAGACAGGCTGAACACCGGGGAGCTGTTTTTT. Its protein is CASRADRLNTGELFF.

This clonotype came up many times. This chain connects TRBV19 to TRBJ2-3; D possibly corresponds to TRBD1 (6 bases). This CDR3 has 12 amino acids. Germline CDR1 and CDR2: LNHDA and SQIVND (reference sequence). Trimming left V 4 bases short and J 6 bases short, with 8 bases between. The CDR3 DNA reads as TGTGCCAGTAGTAACAGGGTTGATACGCAGTATTTT. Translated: CASSNRVDTQYF. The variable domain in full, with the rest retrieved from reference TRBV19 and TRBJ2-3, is DGGITQSPKYLFRKEGQNVTLSCEQNLNHDAMYWYRQDPGQGLRLIYYSQIVNDFQKGDIAEGYSVSREKKESFPLTVTSAQKNPTAFYLCASSNRVDTQYFGPGTRLTVL.

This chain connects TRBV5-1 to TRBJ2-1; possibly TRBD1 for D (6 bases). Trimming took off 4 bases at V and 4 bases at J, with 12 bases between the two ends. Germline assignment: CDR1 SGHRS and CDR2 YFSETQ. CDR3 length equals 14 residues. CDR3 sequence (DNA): TGCGCCAGCAGCCTGGACAGCGAGTACAATGAGCAGTTCTTC. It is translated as CASSLDSEYNEQFF.